Presented here are 32 T cell receptor beta chains from one specimen sequenced in a study of T cells after posttransplantation cyclophosphamide. Using immunoSEQ multiplex PCR, the repertoire was profiled, and TCRdb retains in-frame clones only, with some absent. There are tens of thousands of clones in the sample, none observed a single time. The material sequenced was PBMCs. The receptors here all came from a man aged 35-49 years in good health, CMV-negative, and a related stem cell transplant donor.

This clone was recorded at least ten times. The J gene is TRBJ2-5, the V gene TRBV4-1, with 8 bases aligning to TRBD2. The junction had 10 bases not matched to a gene; V was cut back by 5 bases and J by 5 bases. The CDR3 spans 15 residues. Germline loops: CDR1 MGHRA, CDR2 YSYEKL. Written as DNA, the CDR3 is TGCGCCAGCAGCAGGTTAGCGGGACCAGGTGAGACCCAGTACTTC. This codes for CASSRLAGPGETQYF.

This clone was counted many times. This chain joins TRBV7-9 and TRBJ1-2; TRBD1 is a possible D gene (6 bases). There are 14 residues in the CDR3. Germline loops: CDR1 SEHNR, CDR2 FQNEAQ (reference sequence). V shed 3 bases and J shed 8 bases, with 16 bases lying between them. CDR3 residues: CASSFAGTPGGYTF. The CDR3 coding sequence is TGTGCCAGCAGCTTCGCCGGGACACCGGGGGGCTACACCTTC.

With regard to this clone: A much larger clone lies one base from this, so it may be a read error. The chain recombines TRBV11-2 with TRBJ2-2; TRBD2 agrees at 8 bases. This CDR3 has 14 amino acids. Germline CDR1 SGHAT, CDR2 FQNNGV. In nucleotides, the CDR3 is TGTGCCGGCAGCTCCCAAGCGGGGGCCGGGGAGCTGTTTTTT. Protein product: CAGSSQAGAGELFF.

V gene TRBV7-2 combines with J gene TRBJ2-1, with unresolved D. Germline V gene lookup returns CDR1 SGHTA and CDR2 FQGNSA. Trimming shortened V by 0 bases and J by 8 bases, and 11 bases separated the two germline ends. The CDR3 contains 14 residues. The CDR3 coding sequence is TGTGCCAGCAGCTTAGCTCTCCTCCCCGATGAGCAGTTCTTC. Amino acids: CASSLALLPDEQFF.

This clone was counted many times. The rearrangement links TRBV21-1 to TRBJ1-4. TRBV21-1 is tagged as a pseudogene. This CDR3 is built from 14 residues. This CDR3 is CASRPPESNEKLFF. CDR3 bases: TGTGCCAGCAGACCACCGGAGAGTAATGAAAAACTGTTTTTT.

This clone was counted many times. The V call is TRBV2, the J call TRBJ2-5; D perhaps matches TRBD2 (6 bases). CDR1 and CDR2 (germline): SNHLY, FYNNEI. The V end lost 6 bases, the J end lost 4 bases, and 12 bases lay between the germline ends. This CDR3 is 13 amino acids long. This chain's CDR3 is CASSGQGGETQYF. CDR3 nucleotides: TGTGCCAGCAGCGGCCAGGGAGGAGAGACCCAGTACTTC.

The chain has TRBV4-3 and TRBJ2-1; TRBD2 is a possible D gene (6 bases). CDR1 and CDR2 from the germline V gene are LGHNA and YSLEER. CDR3 size: 15 residues. Trimming cost V 3 bases and J 12 bases, with 21 bases left between them. This CDR3 reads CASSQNIGTGERQFF. In nucleotides, the CDR3 is TGCGCCAGCAGCCAGAATATAGGGACTGGTGAGCGGCAGTTCTTC.

This clone showed up many times. The chain combines TRBV19 with TRBJ2-1; TRBD2 aligns across 7 bases. Germline values: CDR1 LNHDA, CDR2 SQIVND (reference sequence). Trimming at V came to 2 bases and at J to 4 bases, leaving 11 bases not matched to a gene. CDR3 size: 17 residues. In nucleotides, the CDR3 is TGTGCCAGTAGTATACCTCGAGTCAGCGGGGTGTACAATGAGCAGTTCTTC. Translating it yields CASSIPRVSGVYNEQFF.

In its sample, this clone was seen many times. V gene TRBV2 combines with J gene TRBJ2-2; D is perhaps TRBD2 (6 bases). The V and J ends lost 7 bases and 0 bases respectively, with 9 bases between them. This CDR3 is built from 14 residues. Per the germline V gene, CDR1 is SNHLY and CDR2 is FYNNEI. CDR3: CASTTGANTGELFF. The CDR3 DNA is TGTGCCAGCACTACGGGGGCGAACACCGGGGAGCTGTTTTTT.

This clone showed up many times. V and J are TRBV5-1 and TRBJ2-2, with D perhaps matching TRBD2 (5 bases). This CDR3 has 12 residues. Germline V gene data show CDR1 as SGHRS and CDR2 as YFSETQ. V lost 4 bases to trimming and J lost 5 bases, with 6 bases between them. CDR3 coding DNA: TGCGCCAGCAGCGAGGGAACCGGGGAGCTGTTTTTT. Translating it yields CASSEGTGELFF.

This clone was observed at least ten times. The chain employs TRBV29-1 and TRBJ2-1; no clear D. CDR1 and CDR2 from the germline V gene are SQVTM and ANQGSEA. Between the trimmed V and J ends, which lost 2 bases and 5 bases, there was a span of 19 bases. The CDR3 loop spans 16 amino acids. The CDR3 sequence is CSVEYGGPFIHNEQFF. For the CDR3, the DNA is TGCAGCGTTGAATACGGCGGTCCCTTCATCCACAATGAGCAGTTCTTC.

The chain links TRBV18 to TRBJ1-1, with D unresolved. Trimming shortened V by 5 bases and J by 0 bases, and 7 bases separated the two germline ends. CDR1 and CDR2 (germline): KGHSH, LQKENI. This CDR3 contains 13 residues. In DNA, the CDR3 is TGTGCCAGCTCAGAGGAAATGAACACTGAAGCTTTCTTT. Amino acid sequence: CASSEEMNTEAFF.

The J gene is TRBJ1-2, the V gene TRBV25-1; 7 bases agree with TRBD1. This CDR3 spans 14 amino acids. The junction had 12 bases not matched to a gene; V was cut back by 6 bases and J by 8 bases. The V gene's germline CDR1 is MGHDK and CDR2 SYGVNS. CDR3 sequence (DNA): TGTGCCAGCAGCCCACTCGGGACAGTCCACGGCTACACCTTC. Protein product: CASSPLGTVHGYTF.

This clone has ten or more counts. The rearrangement uses TRBV12-5 and TRBJ2-5, with D tentatively TRBD1 (6 bases). The CDR3 has 18 amino acids. Trimming removed 0 bases at V and 2 bases at J, with 19 bases between. The germline CDR1 and CDR2 sequences are LGHNT and FRNRAP. This CDR3 is CASGLVPDGQPVQETQYF. The CDR3 DNA is TGTGCTAGTGGTTTGGTCCCTGATGGACAGCCTGTACAAGAGACCCAGTACTTC. The variable domain in full, completed from reference TRBV12-5 and TRBJ2-5, reads DARVTQTPRHKVTEMGQEVTMRCQPILGHNTVFWYRQTMMQGLELLAYFRNRAPLDDSGMPKDRFSAEMPDATLATLKIQPSEPRDSAVYFCASGLVPDGQPVQETQYFGPGTRLLVL.

This clone occurred a few times. The CDR3 DNA reads as TGTGCCAGCAGTGAAACGGGGGGCTATGGCTACACCTTC. This codes for CASSETGGYGYTF. The chain is built from TRBV25-1 and TRBJ1-2, with D possibly TRBD1 on 5 matching bases. V shed 2 bases and J shed 4 bases, with 8 bases lying between them. Germline-derived CDR1 and CDR2 are MGHDK and SYGVNS. This CDR3 has 13 residues.

In this sample, this clone turned up many times. The genes are TRBV11-1 and TRBJ2-1; no firm D call. This CDR3 has 13 residues. Germline V gene lookup returns CDR1 SGHAT and CDR2 FQDESV (reference sequence). V gave up 1 base and J gave up 9 bases, with 10 bases separating them. The CDR3 nucleotides read TGTGCCAGCAGCTTAGAAGAAACGGGTGAGCAGTTCTTC. Its protein product is CASSLEETGEQFF.

This sequence joins TRBV6-5 and TRBJ2-3, with TRBD1 as a possible D gene (6 bases). Per germline, CDR1 MNHEY and CDR2 SVGAGI. The CDR3 loop spans 15 amino acids. V lost 2 bases and J 3 bases, leaving 12 bases between the germline ends. Here the CDR3 reads CASSYGGVGTDTQYF. CDR3 coding DNA: TGTGCCAGCAGTTACGGGGGCGTGGGGACAGATACGCAGTATTTT.

There are many counts of this clone. The chain couples TRBV19 to TRBJ1-1, with 10 bases identical to TRBD1. V shed 3 bases, J shed 5 bases, and the junction held 6 bases outside the gene matches. From germline, CDR1 is LNHDA and CDR2 SQIVND (reference sequence). The CDR3 covers 15 residues. CDR3 loop: CASSISGQGRTEAFF. DNA of the CDR3: TGTGCCAGTAGTATCTCGGGACAGGGGCGGACTGAAGCTTTCTTT.

In this sample, this clone turned up many times. The chain employs TRBV7-9 and TRBJ1-1; 7 bases align to TRBD1. Trimming removed 3 bases from V and 8 bases from J; junction bases left unmatched: 3. From germline, CDR1 is SEHNR and CDR2 FQNEAQ (reference sequence). This CDR3 region has 12 residues. The CDR3 sequence is CASSLIRGEAFF. The CDR3 region has the DNA TGTGCCAGCAGCTTGATCAGGGGGGAAGCTTTCTTT.

In this sample, this clone turned up many times. The chain is built from TRBV5-5 and TRBJ1-4; the match to TRBD1 covers 8 bases. After removal of 3 bases from V and 5 bases from J, the junction contained 3 bases not matched to a gene. The germline V gene encodes CDR1 SGHKS and CDR2 YYEKEE (reference sequence). CDR3 length: 14 residues. CDR3 residues: CASSYGTGNEKLFF. The CDR3 DNA is TGTGCCAGCAGCTACGGGACAGGAAATGAAAAACTGTTTTTT.

This clone was seen repeatedly, ten times or more. In DNA, the CDR3 is TGTGCCAGCAGTTACGACCTGGGGGGGGATGAGCAGTTCTTC. Translated: CASSYDLGGDEQFF. V gene TRBV6-6 combines with J gene TRBJ2-1; TRBD2 matches at 7 bases. Germline assignment: CDR1 MNHNY and CDR2 SVGAGI (reference sequence). V shed 2 bases, J shed 8 bases, and the junction held 6 bases outside the gene matches. The CDR3 has 14 amino acids.

This clone was found many times. CDR3 bases: TGTGCCAGCAGGACTAGCGGGGGCTCCTACGAGCAGTACTTC. This encodes CASRTSGGSYEQYF. This chain uses TRBV6-5 with TRBJ2-7; TRBD2 matches 12 bases. Germline V lookup: CDR1 MNHEY, CDR2 SVGAGI. Trimming cost V 6 bases and J 0 bases; bases outside gene matches: 0. CDR3 size: 14 residues.

The chain carries TRBV28 and TRBJ1-5; perhaps TRBD1 as D (5 bases). This CDR3 has 15 amino acids. The germline V gene encodes CDR1 MDHEN and CDR2 SYDVKM. Trimming cost V 2 bases and J 0 bases, with 8 bases left between them. CDR3 sequence: CASSLRGSSNQPQHF. CDR3 nucleotides: TGTGCCAGCAGTTTAAGGGGTTCTAGCAATCAGCCCCAGCATTTT.

This clone was recorded at least ten times. This chain connects TRBV6-5 to TRBJ1-5; 8 bases match TRBD1. Trimming at V came to 2 bases and at J to 6 bases, leaving 3 bases not matched to a gene. This CDR3 has 14 amino acids. Per the germline V gene, CDR1 is MNHEY and CDR2 is SVGAGI. DNA of the CDR3: TGTGCCAGCAGTTACCAGGGGGCTGGTCAGCCCCAGCATTTT. Translation: CASSYQGAGQPQHF.

Many counts were recorded for this clone. The chain recombines TRBV7-6 with TRBJ2-1; 7 nucleotides align to TRBD2. The CDR3 is 15 amino acids. The V segment lost 2 bases and the J segment 5 bases; nucleotides outside the gene matches: 6. CDR1 is SGHVS and CDR2 is FNYEAQ in the germline V gene. The chain's CDR3 is CASSLMVAGDNEQFF. Here the CDR3 DNA reads TGTGCCAGCAGCTTAATGGTAGCGGGTGACAATGAGCAGTTCTTC.

Ten or more counts support this clone. The chain carries TRBV5-1 and TRBJ1-1; 8 nucleotides align to TRBD1. The V and J ends lost 4 bases and 3 bases, in that order; junction bases with no gene match: 5. The CDR3 is 14 amino acids. Per the germline V gene, CDR1 is SGHRS and CDR2 is YFSETQ. CDR3 sequence reads: CASSPQGGDTEAFF. The CDR3 nucleotides are TGCGCCAGCAGCCCACAGGGGGGGGACACTGAAGCTTTCTTT.

This clone showed up many times. The chain combines TRBV5-1 with TRBJ2-1; D might be TRBD1 (6 bases). In germline, CDR1 is SGHRS, CDR2 YFSETQ. Trimming left V 4 bases short and J 6 bases short, with 17 bases between. The length of the CDR3 is 15 residues. CDR3 protein: CASSEGGYPSNEQFF. Here the CDR3 DNA reads TGCGCCAGCAGCGAAGGGGGATACCCCTCCAATGAGCAGTTCTTC.

This clone came up many times. The V call is TRBV6-5, the J call TRBJ1-1; no firm D call. V lost 6 bases and J lost 0, with 8 bases in between. The CDR3 contains 13 residues. From germline, CDR1 is MNHEY and CDR2 SVGAGI. The CDR3 nucleotides are TGTGCCAGCAGGAGGGTCATGAACACTGAAGCTTTCTTT. Protein product: CASRRVMNTEAFF.

This clone was counted ten times or more. The chain recombines TRBV4-2 with TRBJ2-1; 8 nucleotides match TRBD2. CDR3 size: 16 residues. CDR1 and CDR2 (germline): LGHNA, YNFKEQ. J was trimmed by 8 bases and V by 0 bases; bases with no gene match: 9. The CDR3 spells CASSQDGLAGGDEQFF. DNA for the CDR3: TGTGCCAGCAGCCAAGATGGGCTAGCGGGCGGAGATGAGCAGTTCTTC.

This clone was seen many times. The chain employs TRBV7-9 and TRBJ1-2, with 8 bases that match TRBD1. This CDR3 has 15 residues. Germline V CDR1 and CDR2: SEHNR, FQNEAQ (reference sequence). J lost 2 bases, V lost 5 bases, and 7 bases had no gene match. The CDR3 DNA sequence: TGTGCCAGCAGCCCACGGACAGGGAAGAACTATGGCTACACCTTC. Its translation is CASSPRTGKNYGYTF. Variable domain in full (rest from reference TRBV7-9 and TRBJ1-2): DTGVSQNPRHKITKRGQNVTFRCDPISEHNRLYWYRQTLGQGPEFLTYFQNEAQLEKSRLLSDRFSAERPKGSFSTLEIQRTEQGDSAMYLCASSPRTGKNYGYTFGSGTRLTVV.

This clone was observed at least ten times. J is TRBJ2-1 and V is TRBV7-8; no reliable D call. CDR3 size: 11 residues. V was shortened by 6 bases and J by 8 bases, with 8 bases between the two germline ends. CDR1 and CDR2 (germline): SGHVS, FQNEAQ. CDR3 bases: TGTGCCAGCAGTTTTCAGGATGAGCAGTTCTTC. This gives the protein CASSFQDEQFF.

This clone was counted at least ten times. The chain has TRBV19 and TRBJ1-5; no definite D call. This CDR3 region has 15 residues. Trimming left V 8 bases short and J 4 bases short, with 18 bases between. Germline CDR1 and CDR2: LNHDA and SQIVND (reference sequence). The CDR3 loop reads CASGETGRENQPQHF. DNA of the CDR3: TGTGCCAGTGGGGAAACCGGGAGGGAAAATCAGCCCCAGCATTTT.